A selection of T cell receptor beta chains follows, all from one sample in a study of T cell repertoires in cytomegalovirus infection. TCRdb redid the calling of the reads with MiXCR, one entry per CDR3 protein. The sample records around 230,000 distinct CDR3 sequences, 35% to 45% being singletons. These TCRs are of unknown antigen specificity. Source: CD8+ T cells from cultured PBMCs, taken from culture after CMV antigen stimulation. The receptor set was obtained from a human donor in good health (CMV status not recorded). Some clones in this sample may be carry-over from other donors' samples. The CDR3 runs from the conserved cysteine through the conserved F or W. The order of the fields is D gene, clone size, J gene, V gene, CDR3 DNA, CDR3 protein. The D gene is left open where the match is weak. Only part of the rows carry a size: once, few, many, or a class if the clone is expanded.

d_gene: TRBD2
abundance: few
j_gene: TRBJ2-1
v_gene: TRBV2
CDR3nt: TGTGCCAGCAGTGCGTGGGCTAGCGGACGTTACAATGAGCAGTTCTTC
CDR3aa: CASSAWASGRYNEQFF

d_gene: -
abundance: few
j_gene: TRBJ1-1
v_gene: TRBV19
CDR3nt: TGTGCCAGTAGTATAGCGCCAGGTGGGACTGAAGCTTTCTTT
CDR3aa: CASSIAPGGTEAFF

d_gene: TRBD2
abundance: -
j_gene: TRBJ2-7
v_gene: TRBV27
CDR3nt: TGTGCCAGCAGTTTATCGACTAGCAAGATGTACGAGCAGTACTTC
CDR3aa: CASSLSTSKMYEQYF

d_gene: -
abundance: -
j_gene: TRBJ2-1
v_gene: TRBV9
CDR3nt: TGTGCCAGCAGCCCAGAGGGACACGACAATGAGCAGTTCTTC
CDR3aa: CASSPEGHDNEQFF

d_gene: -
abundance: few
j_gene: TRBJ2-1
v_gene: TRBV27
CDR3nt: TGTGCCAGCGGACCTCAGTCAGGCAATGAGCAGTTCTTC
CDR3aa: CASGPQSGNEQFF

d_gene: TRBD1
abundance: -
j_gene: TRBJ1-2
v_gene: TRBV7-8
CDR3nt: TGTGCCAGCAGCACAGGGACAGGGGGCTTGAGGAACTATGGCTACACCTTC
CDR3aa: CASSTGTGGLRNYGYTF

d_gene: -
abundance: -
j_gene: TRBJ2-7
v_gene: TRBV7-6
CDR3nt: TGTGCCAGCAGCTTAGCAGAGGAGTACGAGCAGTACTTC
CDR3aa: CASSLAEEYEQYF

d_gene: TRBD2
abundance: -
j_gene: TRBJ2-1
v_gene: TRBV7-9
CDR3nt: TGTGCCAGCAGCTCTGTCGGACTAGCCAGAGGTGAGCAGTTCTTC
CDR3aa: CASSSVGLARGEQFF

d_gene: TRBD1
abundance: few
j_gene: TRBJ2-7
v_gene: TRBV25-1
CDR3nt: TGTGCCAGCAGTGACGCGTCGACAGGGGGGTTCTACGAGCAGTACTTC
CDR3aa: CASSDASTGGFYEQYF

d_gene: -
abundance: -
j_gene: TRBJ2-2
v_gene: TRBV7-6
CDR3nt: TGTCACAGCAGCTTAGATTCTGGAGGATTCACCGGGGAGCTGTTTTTT
CDR3aa: CHSSLDSGGFTGELFF

d_gene: TRBD2
abundance: -
j_gene: TRBJ2-3
v_gene: TRBV2
CDR3nt: TGTGCCAGCAGTGAAGCGATTGTCGGGAGGTTGGACACAGATACGCAGTATTTT
CDR3aa: CASSEAIVGRLDTDTQYF

d_gene: TRBD2
abundance: few
j_gene: TRBJ2-7
v_gene: TRBV27
CDR3nt: TGTGCCAGCAGTTTCGCGGCGGGAGGAGGGGGGGGTCCCTCCTACGAGCAGTACTTC
CDR3aa: CASSFAAGGGGGPSYEQYF

d_gene: -
abundance: -
j_gene: TRBJ2-7
v_gene: TRBV4-1
CDR3nt: TGCGCCAGCAGCCAAGATCGGCAGGGGGGCTACGAGCAGTACTTC
CDR3aa: CASSQDRQGGYEQYF

d_gene: -
abundance: many
j_gene: TRBJ2-2
v_gene: TRBV6-4
CDR3nt: TGTGCCAGCAGTGACGGCACTCACACCGGGGAGCTGTTTTTT
CDR3aa: CASSDGTHTGELFF

d_gene: TRBD1
abundance: -
j_gene: TRBJ2-1
v_gene: TRBV19
CDR3nt: TGTGCCAGCTCGGGACAGCTTTCTGAGCAGTTCTTC
CDR3aa: CASSGQLSEQFF

d_gene: -
abundance: few
j_gene: TRBJ2-2
v_gene: TRBV7-8
CDR3nt: TGTGCCAGCAGCTTAGGATCAGGCACCGGGGAGCTGTTTTTT
CDR3aa: CASSLGSGTGELFF

d_gene: TRBD2
abundance: -
j_gene: TRBJ2-7
v_gene: TRBV20-1
CDR3nt: TGCAGTGCTAGAGCTCTATCGGTGGGGGGAGCGGGGGAGCAGTACTTC
CDR3aa: CSARALSVGGAGEQYF

d_gene: -
abundance: -
j_gene: TRBJ2-1
v_gene: TRBV12-3/TRBV12-4
CDR3nt: TGTGCCAGCAGGCGCCGGACAGAGGAGCAGTTCTTC
CDR3aa: CASRRRTEEQFF